These 6 T cell receptor beta chains were all obtained from the same sample, sequenced in a study of T-cell memory formation after mild COVID-19. TCRdb called the 5' RACE reads again in MiXCR, with one record for every CDR3 protein. The sample consists of about 300,000 distinct CDR3 sequences, just under 20% of them appearing once. Sequencing used PBMCs or a T cell subset sorted from them (not recorded which). The origin of the receptors is a man between 18 and 29 years old who had mild COVID-19 (a few samples of this study predate the infection). Cell type and time point are not known.

This clonotype was detected a few times. The chain joins TRBV28 to TRBJ1-5; D not resolved. Looked up from germline, CDR1 is MDHEN and CDR2 is SYDVKM. CDR3 length: 15 amino acids. Trimming took 1 base from V and 5 from J, leaving 12 bases between them. This CDR3 is CASSLSRAGHQPQHF. The DNA of the CDR3 is TGTGCCAGCAGTTTATCTCGAGCTGGTCATCAGCCCCAGCATTTT.

This clonotype was detected a few times. The rearrangement links TRBV7-2 to TRBJ2-1, with 10 bases that match TRBD2. Germline lookup yields CDR1 SGHTA and CDR2 FQGNSA. The CDR3 covers 15 residues. With V trimmed by 3 bases and J by 5 bases, 4 bases remained unmatched. CDR3 residues: CASSFSGGHDNEQFF. Here the CDR3 DNA reads TGTGCCAGCAGCTTTAGCGGGGGGCACGACAATGAGCAGTTCTTC.

The DNA for the CDR3 is TGTGCCAGCAGTGACGGGACCGCCGGGGGCTACACCTTC. This codes for CASSDGTAGGYTF. This chain connects TRBV6-4 to TRBJ1-2; D is possibly TRBD1 (5 bases). Per germline, CDR1 MRHNA and CDR2 SNTAGT. Trimming took off 2 bases at V and 8 bases at J, with 12 bases between the two ends. This CDR3 spans 13 amino acids.

This clonotype has just a few counts. This chain links TRBV6-2 or TRBV6-3 with TRBJ2-7; 9 nucleotides agree with TRBD1. J was trimmed by 3 bases and V by 7 bases; bases with no gene match: 7. Germline loops: CDR1 MNHEY, CDR2 SVGEGT. This CDR3 is built from 14 residues. CDR3 in DNA: TGTGCCAGCAAAAACAGGGGGCGAGACTACGAGCAGTACTTC. It translates to CASKNRGRDYEQYF.

This clonotype turned up a few times. The V and J genes are TRBV7-9 and TRBJ2-2; TRBD2 might be the D (6 bases). This CDR3 has 14 amino acids. CDR1 is SEHNR, CDR2 FQNEAQ, per germline (reference sequence). V lost 5 bases to trimming and J lost 4 bases, with 11 bases between them. CDR3 sequence reads: CASSRRDPTGELFF. The CDR3 bases are TGTGCCAGCAGCCGGCGGGACCCCACCGGGGAGCTGTTTTTT.

This clonotype was recorded only once. This chain connects TRBV4-2 to TRBJ2-3; 8 bases are shared with TRBD2. Germline assignment: CDR1 LGHNA and CDR2 YNFKEQ. The CDR3 covers 15 residues. The V and J ends lost 0 bases and 12 bases, in that order; junction bases with no gene match: 11. The CDR3 DNA follows: TGTGCCAGCAGCCAAGATCCAAGCGGGGGACTTTCTCAGTATTTT. Translating gives CASSQDPSGGLSQYF.